This TCR beta chain was sequenced during a study of cytotoxic CD8 clonotypes in ibrutinib-treated CLL. TCRdb's copy holds only in-frame clones and misses some; the assay was immunoSEQ multiplex PCR. Of 16,000 or so clones listed, roughly two thirds are singletons. The CDR3 has 18 residues. J gave up 2 bases and V 6 bases, and 13 bases lay outside the gene matches. Per germline, CDR1 SGHRS and CDR2 YFSETQ. The sample was PBMCs, taken before ibrutinib treatment. V is TRBV5-1 and J is TRBJ1-4; TRBD1 matches 10 bases. This TCR was sampled from a human donor with chronic lymphocytic leukemia. CDR3 loop: CASKRWGTGVGTNEKLFF. The CDR3 DNA reads TGCGCCAGCAAACGATGGGGGACAGGGGTAGGGACTAATGAAAAACTGTTTTTT.